Listed below are T cell receptor beta chains from one sample, sequenced in a study of blood T cell repertoires in COVID-19. Only in-frame clones appear in the TCRdb table, and some are missing; sequencing was by immunoSEQ multiplex PCR. The sample includes around 100,000 clones, roughly 84% seen only once; the top ten take around 6.9%. The sequenced sample consisted of peripheral blood. The receptor set was obtained from a man in his sixties with acute or convalescent COVID-19. CDR3s include the opening cysteine and the closing phenylalanine or tryptophan. The D gene is left open where the match is weak. A row's size may be missing; if present it is once, few, many or a size class.

size	V	D	J	DNA	CDR3
NA	TRBV3-1/TRBV3-2	TRBD1	TRBJ1-4	TGTGCCAGCAGCCGGGACAGGGGATTCTTCGATGAAAAACTGTTTTTT	CASSRDRGFFDEKLFF
NA	TRBV18	NA	TRBJ1-1	TGTGCCAGCTCACCACCTCGGTGGGTCAGCGGGGCTGAAGCTTTCTTT	CASSPPRWVSGAEAFF
few	TRBV3-1/TRBV3-2	NA	TRBJ2-3	TGTGCCAGCAGCCAAGAACTGGCGGAGAGCACAGATACGCAGTATTTT	CASSQELAESTDTQYF
NA	TRBV19	NA	TRBJ1-2	TGTGCCAGTAGTATAGTTTCGGGGGATGGCTACACCTTC	CASSIVSGDGYTF
NA	TRBV4-2	TRBD1	TRBJ2-7	TGTGCCAGCAGCCAAACCCGGACAGGGGGTTCCTACGAGCAGTACTTC	CASSQTRTGGSYEQYF
NA	TRBV3-1/TRBV3-2	NA	TRBJ2-7	TGTGCCAGCAGCCAGGCAGGGGAAGAATACGAGCAGTACTTC	CASSQAGEEYEQYF
NA	TRBV6-5	NA	TRBJ1-3	TGTGCCAGCAGCCGTCCCGGGACTGGAAACACCATATATTTT	CASSRPGTGNTIYF
NA	TRBV18	NA	TRBJ2-3	TGTGCCAGCTCACCACGGGGCGAGACCACAGATACGCAGTATTTT	CASSPRGETTDTQYF
NA	TRBV5-6	TRBD1	TRBJ2-7	TGTGCCAGCAGCCCACAGGGGATCAAAAAAGGCGAGCAGTACTTC	CASSPQGIKKGEQYF
once	TRBV30	NA	TRBJ2-7	TGTGCCTGGAATAGGGACAACTACGAGCAGTACTTC	CAWNRDNYEQYF
few	TRBV19	NA	TRBJ1-1	TGTGCCAGTAGTATAAGAGGGAACACTGAAGCTTTCTTT	CASSIRGNTEAFF
NA	TRBV4-1	NA	TRBJ2-2	TGCGCCAGCAGCCAAGAATCCCAGAACACCGGGGAGCTGTTTTTT	CASSQESQNTGELFF
NA	TRBV9	NA	TRBJ1-4	TGTGCCAGCAGCGTAGGTCCCCCTGCAACTAATGAAAAACTGTTTTTT	CASSVGPPATNEKLFF
NA	TRBV19	NA	TRBJ2-7	TGTGCCAGTAGTTACCAGGGCTCCGACCACGAGCAGTACTTC	CASSYQGSDHEQYF
NA	TRBV29-1	NA	TRBJ1-2	TGCAGCGTTGATGGGGGAGGTTTGTATGGCTACACCTTC	CSVDGGGLYGYTF
NA	TRBV5-5	NA	TRBJ1-2	TGTGCCAGCAGCCATCAGGGCTTCAACTATGGCTACACCTTC	CASSHQGFNYGYTF
NA	TRBV5-1	NA	TRBJ1-3	TGCGCCAGCAGCTTGGAAGGGGACACCATATATTTT	CASSLEGDTIYF
NA	TRBV15	NA	TRBJ1-5	TGTGCCACCAGCACCGGCAGGGATTACAATCAGCCCCAGCATTTT	CATSTGRDYNQPQHF
NA	TRBV4-3	NA	TRBJ1-1	TGCGCCAGCAGCCAAGCTCCCGTCGGAGGGCTGAACACTGAAGCTTTCTTT	CASSQAPVGGLNTEAFF
NA	TRBV11-2	NA	TRBJ1-1	TGTGCCAGCAGCTTAGCGCAGTACGATGAAGCTTTCTTT	CASSLAQYDEAFF
few	TRBV2	NA	TRBJ1-2	TGTGCCAGCAGTCCACGAGGTAGGGCGGAGGCTAACTATGGCTACACCTTC	CASSPRGRAEANYGYTF
once	TRBV9	NA	TRBJ2-3	TGTGCCAGCAGCGTAGGTCCGGGCACAGATACGCAGTATTTT	CASSVGPGTDTQYF
once	TRBV10-3	TRBD1	TRBJ1-2	TGTGCCATCAGTGTCGGCAGGGGGAATTATGGCTACACCTTC	CAISVGRGNYGYTF
few	TRBV11-2	TRBD1	TRBJ1-2	TGTGCCAGCAGCTTAGTACAGGGGGCTGATGGCTACACCTTC	CASSLVQGADGYTF
NA	TRBV20-1	TRBD1	TRBJ1-4	TGCAGTGCTAGTTGGACAGGGCTTGAAAAACTGTTTTTT	CSASWTGLEKLFF
once	TRBV7-2	TRBD1	TRBJ1-1	TGTGCCAGCAGCTCGGACAGGGGAACTGAAGCTTTCTTT	CASSSDRGTEAFF
once	TRBV19	NA	TRBJ1-4	TGTGCCAGTAGTAATTCGGGGTCTAATGAAAAACTGTTTTTT	CASSNSGSNEKLFF
few	TRBV30	NA	TRBJ1-1	TGTGCCTGGACCCACCTAGGACAGAGGAGCACTGAAGCTTTCTTT	CAWTHLGQRSTEAFF
NA	TRBV7-2	NA	TRBJ2-7	TGTGCCAGCAGCCCTCTTATGCGTTCCATCTACGAGCAGTACTTC	CASSPLMRSIYEQYF
few	TRBV6-5	NA	TRBJ1-2	TGTGCCAGCAGTTCTGCGGGTGGCTACACCTTC	CASSSAGGYTF
NA	TRBV7-9	NA	TRBJ2-1	TGTGCCAGCAGCATACAACAGGGACCGGAGCAGTTCTTC	CASSIQQGPEQFF
NA	TRBV7-2	TRBD1	TRBJ1-1	TGTGCCAGCAGACTCCCAGGGGGAATGGGTGAAGCTTTCTTT	CASRLPGGMGEAFF
NA	TRBV7-6	NA	TRBJ2-7	TGTGCCAGCAGCTTAGGATCAGGGACCTACGAGCAGTACTTC	CASSLGSGTYEQYF
NA	TRBV7-9	NA	TRBJ2-7	TGTGCCAGCAGCTCCCACCGGGACTGGCCCTACGAGCAGTACTTC	CASSSHRDWPYEQYF
NA	TRBV21-1	NA	TRBJ2-4	TGTGCCAGCAGCAAAGTGGGATCTACAGGGAACCTGGTGAACAACATTCAGTACTTC	CASSKVGSTGNLVNNIQYF
NA	TRBV7-2	NA	TRBJ1-3	TGTGCCAGCAGCTTAGCGAATGTCGGGAGCTCTGGTGGAAACACCATATATTTT	CASSLANVGSSGGNTIYF
once	TRBV9	TRBD1	TRBJ1-1	TGTGCCAGCAGCGAGACAGGGCGCGACGAAGCTTTCTTT	CASSETGRDEAFF
NA	TRBV24-1	TRBD1	TRBJ2-5	TGTGCCACCAGTGGATTCCTAGGGGACAGTGTGGAGACCCAGTACTTC	CATSGFLGDSVETQYF
few	TRBV19	NA	TRBJ2-5	TGTGCCAGTAGTATTGACGGCCTGCGGGAGACCCAGTACTTC	CASSIDGLRETQYF
NA	TRBV29-1	TRBD1	TRBJ2-1	TGCAGCGTCGTGACAGGGGATCTCTACAATGAGCAGTTCTTC	CSVVTGDLYNEQFF
NA	TRBV20-1	NA	TRBJ1-1	TGCAGTGCTAGTCGGGAAGGCGCTTTCTTT	CSASREGAFF
NA	TRBV5-4	TRBD1	TRBJ1-2	TGTGCCAGCAGCTTGGAACAGGGGACGCTCTTTTATGGCTACACCTTC	CASSLEQGTLFYGYTF
NA	TRBV24-1	NA	TRBJ1-2	TGTGCCACCAGTGATTTGACGACAGGTCATGGCTACACCTTC	CATSDLTTGHGYTF
NA	TRBV10-3	TRBD2	TRBJ2-3	TGTGCCATCAGTGAGTCGACTAGCGGCACAGATACGCAGTATTTT	CAISESTSGTDTQYF
NA	TRBV7-9	TRBD1	TRBJ1-1	TGTGCATATGACAGGGGGCAGGTTTCTGAAGCTTTCTTT	CAYDRGQVSEAFF
NA	TRBV3-1/TRBV3-2	NA	TRBJ1-6	TGTGCCAGCAGCCAAGAAAAGAATCTGGCCCAGCGTCATAATTCACCCCTCCACTTT	CASSQEKNLAQRHNSPLHF
once	TRBV19	TRBD1	TRBJ1-4	TGTGCCAGTAGTACCGGACAGGGCGCTAATGAAAAACTGTTTTTT	CASSTGQGANEKLFF
NA	TRBV5-1	NA	TRBJ1-2	TGCGCCAGCAGCTTGGGGGGTGGGAGCGCCACTAACTATGGCTACACCTTC	CASSLGGGSATNYGYTF
few	TRBV29-1	TRBD1	TRBJ1-2	TGCAGCGTTGACGACAGGGGGATACATGGCTACACCTTC	CSVDDRGIHGYTF
NA	TRBV10-2	TRBD2	TRBJ2-1	TGCGCCAGCACTCTCACTAGCGGGGGGGCGGATGAGCAGTTCTTC	CASTLTSGGADEQFF
few	TRBV27	TRBD1	TRBJ2-1	TGTGCCAGCAGTCCACTTCAGACAGGGATGCCCTACAATGAGCAGTTCTTC	CASSPLQTGMPYNEQFF
NA	TRBV5-8	TRBD2	TRBJ2-1	TGTGCCAGCAGCGCTGGACTAGCGGGCGGGGAGCAGTTCTTC	CASSAGLAGGEQFF
NA	TRBV10-3	TRBD1	TRBJ1-1	TGTGCCATCAGTGAGGGGGACAGGGTCACTGAAGCTTTCTTT	CAISEGDRVTEAFF
NA	TRBV7-3	NA	TRBJ2-3	TGTGCCAGCAGCTTGTTAGCTGCGGATACGCAGTATTTT	CASSLLAADTQYF
NA	TRBV7-3	NA	TRBJ2-6	TGTGCCAGCAGCCCAACTTCAGGGACTGGGGCCAACGTCCTGACTTTC	CASSPTSGTGANVLTF
NA	TRBV6-2/TRBV6-3	TRBD2	TRBJ2-7	TGTGCCAGCAGTTATTTGCTAGCGGGGGGCCAATTCTCCTACGAGCAGTACTTC	CASSYLLAGGQFSYEQYF
NA	TRBV3-1/TRBV3-2	NA	TRBJ2-1	TGTGCCAGCAGCCAAGAAATCGACGCGGGACGGGACTACAATGAGCAGTTCTTC	CASSQEIDAGRDYNEQFF